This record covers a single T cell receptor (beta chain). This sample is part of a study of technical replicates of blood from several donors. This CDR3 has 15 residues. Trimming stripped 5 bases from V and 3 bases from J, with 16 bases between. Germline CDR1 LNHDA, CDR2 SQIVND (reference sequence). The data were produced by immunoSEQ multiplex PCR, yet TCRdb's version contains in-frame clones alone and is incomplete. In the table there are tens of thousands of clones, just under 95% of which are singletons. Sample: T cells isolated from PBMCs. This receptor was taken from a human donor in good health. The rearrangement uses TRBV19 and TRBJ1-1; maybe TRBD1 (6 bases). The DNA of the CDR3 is TGTGCCAGTAGTGCCATTGACAGGAGCTACACTGAAGCTTTCTTT. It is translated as CASSAIDRSYTEAFF.